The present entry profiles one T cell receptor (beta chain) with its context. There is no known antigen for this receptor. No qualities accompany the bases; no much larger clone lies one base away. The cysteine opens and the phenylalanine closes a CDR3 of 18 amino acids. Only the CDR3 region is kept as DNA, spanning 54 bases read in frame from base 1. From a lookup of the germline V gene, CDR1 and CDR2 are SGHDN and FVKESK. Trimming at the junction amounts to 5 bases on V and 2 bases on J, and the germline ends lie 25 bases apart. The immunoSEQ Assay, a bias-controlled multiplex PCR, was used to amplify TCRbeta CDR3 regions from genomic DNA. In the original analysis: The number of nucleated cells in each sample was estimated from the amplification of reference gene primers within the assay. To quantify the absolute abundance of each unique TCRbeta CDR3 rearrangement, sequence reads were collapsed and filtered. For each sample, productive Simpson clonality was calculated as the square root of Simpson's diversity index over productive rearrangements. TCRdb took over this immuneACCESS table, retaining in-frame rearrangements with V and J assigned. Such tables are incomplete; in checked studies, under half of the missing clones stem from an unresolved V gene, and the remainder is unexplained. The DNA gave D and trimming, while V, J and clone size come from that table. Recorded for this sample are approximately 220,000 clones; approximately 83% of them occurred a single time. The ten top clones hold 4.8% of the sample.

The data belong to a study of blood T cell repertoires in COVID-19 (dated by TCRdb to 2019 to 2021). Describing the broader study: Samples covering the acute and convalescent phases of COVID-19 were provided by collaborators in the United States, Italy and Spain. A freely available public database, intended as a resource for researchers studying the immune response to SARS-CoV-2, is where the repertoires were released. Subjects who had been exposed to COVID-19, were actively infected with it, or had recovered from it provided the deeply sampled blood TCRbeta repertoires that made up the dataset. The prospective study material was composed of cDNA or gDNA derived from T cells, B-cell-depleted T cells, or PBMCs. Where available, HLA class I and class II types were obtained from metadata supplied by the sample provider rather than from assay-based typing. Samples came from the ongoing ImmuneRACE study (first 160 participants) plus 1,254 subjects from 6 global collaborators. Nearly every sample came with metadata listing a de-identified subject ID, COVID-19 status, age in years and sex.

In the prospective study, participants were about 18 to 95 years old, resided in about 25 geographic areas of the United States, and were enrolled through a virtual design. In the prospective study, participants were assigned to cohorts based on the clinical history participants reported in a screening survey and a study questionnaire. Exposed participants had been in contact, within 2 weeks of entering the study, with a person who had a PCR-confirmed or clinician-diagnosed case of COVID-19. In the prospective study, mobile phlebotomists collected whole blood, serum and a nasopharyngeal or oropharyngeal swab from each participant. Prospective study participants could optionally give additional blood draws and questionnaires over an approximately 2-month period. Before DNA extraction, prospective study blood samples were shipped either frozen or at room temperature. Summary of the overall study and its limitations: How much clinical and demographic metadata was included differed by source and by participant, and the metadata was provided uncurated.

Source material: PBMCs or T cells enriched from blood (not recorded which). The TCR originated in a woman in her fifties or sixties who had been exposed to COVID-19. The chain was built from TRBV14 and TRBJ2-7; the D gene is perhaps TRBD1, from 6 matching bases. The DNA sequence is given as TGTGCCAGCAGCTCCCTCTCGACAGGCCCTATTAAGGCCTACGAGCAGTACTTC. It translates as CASSSLSTGPIKAYEQYF.